This T cell receptor (beta chain) was recovered during a study of Japanese encephalitis immunity and Zika vaccine responses (dated by TCRdb to 2020 to 2023). At the level of the whole study: Three 5.0 ug doses of alum-adjuvanted ZPIV were administered to included participants at weeks 0, 4 and 28. Two to three months ahead of the first ZPIV dose, about a dozen participants were given JEV vaccine (IXIARO) as a two-dose regimen with the doses 28 days apart. One dose of YFV vaccine (YF-VAX) was administered before ZPIV to eleven to twelve participants, and fewer than 10 participants were flavivirus-naive. Over 5 representative participants per pre-vaccination group were picked for TCR sequencing, using samples from week 52 and from week 0, the point after pre-vaccination but before ZPIV. In addition, the TCR repertoires of a few flavivirus-naive individuals were analyzed at weeks 2, 6 and 52 after ZPIV vaccination began. Stimulations used ZIKV structural-protein peptide pools split into flavivirus-conserved and non-conserved sets, or JEV or YFV peptides matching the pre-vaccination. ZIKV peptides were 15-mers overlapping by 11 residues, selected for NetMHCpan/NetMHCII-predicted epitopes with affinity below 50 nM. The study tested whether prior Japanese encephalitis virus (JEV) or yellow fever virus (YFV) vaccination shaped CD4 T cell responses to the Zika vaccine. General study outcomes and caveats: Samples grouped by participant and showed no similarity between individuals, suggesting that no public TCRs were detected. Sample size limitations prevented peptide-pool deconvolution, so the individual peptides driving cross-reactive responses were not identified. The analysis covered only a subset of trial participants who had three doses and adequate samples, rather than the whole vaccinated cohort. After ZPIV, a significant decrease in repertoire richness of CD4 T cells responding to conserved ZIKV epitopes was observed in JEV-pre-vaccinated donors. JEV-pre-vaccinated donors showed higher repertoire similarity across time-points and stimulations than YFV-pre-vaccinated donors, indicating more clonotypes common to ZIKV and JEV stimulation. CD8 T cell responses to ZIKV peptide pools were of very low magnitude and seen in only a few individuals.

Receptor amplification or capture employed 5' RACE. Before sequencing, TCRbeta libraries were pooled in proportion to the sorted cell numbers of each library. Total RNA was extracted from sorted cells with RNAzol RT, and cDNA was synthesized with an oligo(dT) primer and a template-switching oligo. The TCRbeta V-CDR3-J region was amplified by PCR between a SMARTer oligo primer and a TCRbeta constant-region primer using Kapa HiFi. Illumina adaptors and sample-specific index barcodes were added in a second PCR, with HighPrep bead cleanup and a Bioanalyzer check confirming a band of roughly 650 bp. Sequencing of the libraries was done on an Illumina MiSeq using 2x151 bp paired-end reads. The study's processing was this. Reads were demultiplexed with an in-house Java program, and TCRbeta annotations were assigned and clonotypes were counted with MiXCR. Repertoire overlap was measured with Morisita-Horn indices from the R package vegan, along with UPGMA clustering and Circos plots of recurring clonotypes. Shannon diversity and richness were normalized to the highest possible value given the input cell numbers, yielding values from 0 to 1. MUSCLE was used to align CDR3beta sequences, SeqinR to compute distances, and R to plot multidimensional scaling. TCRdb's own reprocessing of the public reads used fastp at Q25 and MiXCR and kept productive beta chains. CDR3 protein sequences are deduplicated, and each keeps its most common genes and DNA. The V and J calls shown here were made by TCRdb, not taken from the authors' results. Recorded for this sample are several hundred distinct CDR3 sequences; 7.5% of them occurred a single time. Roughly a quarter of the sample rests with the top ten.

The germline V gene specifies SGHVS as CDR1 and FNYEAQ as CDR2. The junction shows trimming of 1 base on V and 2 bases on J, plus 11 bases between the germline ends. Including cysteine and phenylalanine, the CDR3 has 15 amino acids. Only the CDR3 region is kept as DNA, spanning 45 bases read in frame from base 1. PBMCs were stained with CellTrace CFSE and grown for about 6 days in RPMI containing around 8.1% human serum and peptide pools at around 1 ug/mL each. Unfixed proliferating CD4 T cells were sorted on a BD FACSAria as live CD56-CD19-CD16-CD3+CD4+ CFSE-low cells. Enrolled adults were healthy and were found to be seronegative for ZIKV, JEV, YFV, DENV and WNV by microneutralization screening. The samples were drawn from a phase 1 trial of an alum-adjuvanted Zika purified-inactivated virus (ZPIV) vaccine that was randomized, double-blinded and placebo-controlled. Peripheral blood mononuclear cells were isolated using a standard procedure and kept frozen in liquid nitrogen until needed.

This clonotype is large (0.1 to 1%) in its sample. Within one base of it there is no much larger clone, and no base qualities were kept. The receptor was derived from an adult man who received an inactivated Zika virus vaccine. The starting material was antigen-activated CD4+ T cells from blood, cultured, obtained during a Zika inactivated vaccine study. The chain couples TRBV7-6 to TRBJ1-2; no D gene is confidently identified. In nucleotide form, the sequence is TGTGCCAGCAGCTTAGGCGGGTCTTTCAACTATGGCTACACCTTC. It codes for CASSLGGSFNYGYTF.